This paragraph covers one TCR beta chain sequence. Its antigen is unknown. Germline values: CDR1 LNHDA, CDR2 SQIVND (reference sequence). The length of the CDR3 is 17 residues. V lost 5 bases to trimming and J lost 15 bases; unmatched junction nucleotides: 18. This sample is part of a study of lymphopenia after photon versus proton radiotherapy. General study points: After lymphocyte nadir, photon-treated repertoires showed oligoclonal expansion, especially CD8+ Temra. Only patients who died were analyzed for survival; proton advantage is unproven. Proton therapy kept repertoires fairly stable, unlike photons, which gained effector/memory cells. Post-nadir TCR diversity decline inversely tracked overall survival among those who died.

Clones were sequenced by immunoSEQ multiplex PCR, and TCRdb holds only the in-frame ones, with some missing. This sample carries about 7,300 clones, about 92% of them seen once, and the ten largest clones take approximately 1.5%. The chain couples TRBV19 to TRBJ2-2, with 13 bases matching TRBD2. This sequence was found in a woman between 45 and 60 years old with cholangiocarcinoma. Here the sequenced sample was peripheral blood, taken from a patient treated with photon-based radiotherapy. CDR3 sequence: CASSHFRTSGGHRRVFF. The CDR3 DNA reads as TGTGCCAGTAGTCACTTTCGGACTAGCGGGGGCCACAGACGGGTGTTTTTT.